Listed here are 27 T cell receptor beta chains from one sample, sequenced in a study of CD8+ T cells in alopecia areata. TCR sequencing used cDNA made by reverse transcription of extracted RNA. TCRdb's table, derived via immunoSEQ multiplex PCR, lists solely in-frame clones and lacks some. The repertoire holds 30,000 to 40,000 clones, with 45% to 70% as singletons. CD4+ cells obtained from four or five patients were subjected to sorting into CD25+CD127- cells. Sample: CD4+ Tregs sorted from blood. The receptors come from a human donor with alopecia areata.

The V gene is TRBV7-8, the J gene TRBJ2-4, with D uncertain. The V end was cut by 2 bases, the J end by 0 bases, with 2 bases between. Germline V lookup: CDR1 SGHVS, CDR2 FQNEAQ. This CDR3 is 13 amino acids long. CDR3: CASSLQAKNIQYF. In DNA form, the CDR3 reads TGTGCCAGCAGCTTACAAGCCAAAAACATTCAGTACTTC.

The chain has TRBV11-1 and TRBJ2-7; possibly TRBD1 for D (5 bases). Trimming cost V 0 bases and J 4 bases, with 16 bases left between them. Per the germline V gene, CDR1 is SGHAT and CDR2 is FQDESV (reference sequence). CDR3 length: 16 residues. For the CDR3, the DNA is TGTGCCAGCAGCTTAGCGCAGAAGGGGCTGGGATACGAGCAGTACTTC. Translation gives CASSLAQKGLGYEQYF.

This rearrangement joins TRBV6-6 to TRBJ1-1; D gene ambiguous. V shed 2 bases and J shed 4 bases, with 8 bases lying between them. The CDR3 covers 13 residues. The germline V gene encodes CDR1 MNHNY and CDR2 SVGAGI (reference sequence). The CDR3 loop is CASSYGVGTEAFF. As DNA, the CDR3 is TGTGCCAGCAGTTACGGGGTGGGCACTGAAGCTTTCTTT.

This chain links TRBV7-9 with TRBJ2-1, with no clear D. CDR1 and CDR2 (germline): SEHNR, FQNEAQ (reference sequence). Trimming removed 2 bases at V and 0 bases at J, with 14 bases between. The CDR3 extends over 17 amino acids. Here the CDR3 reads CASSLMGDPSSYNEQFF. CDR3 bases: TGTGCCAGCAGCTTAATGGGCGACCCCAGCTCCTACAATGAGCAGTTCTTC.

This chain joins TRBV6-1 and TRBJ2-3; 9 bases fit TRBD2. The trim removed 4 bases at V and 5 bases at J, leaving 7 bases unmatched. Germline CDR1 and CDR2: MNHNS and SASEGT. The CDR3 consists of 15 residues. As DNA, the CDR3 is TGTGCCAGCAGTGTTATCGGGACTAGCCTAGATACGCAGTATTTT. Residues: CASSVIGTSLDTQYF.

CDR3 in amino acids: CASSVTGREAFF. The DNA of the CDR3 is TGTGCCAGCAGCGTGACCGGCCGTGAAGCTTTCTTT. The chain combines TRBV7-3 with TRBJ1-1; D ambiguous. The V and J ends lost 5 bases and 7 bases respectively, with 11 bases between them. This CDR3 comprises 12 residues. Germline CDR1 and CDR2: SGHTA and FQGTGA.

This chain links TRBV7-2 with TRBJ1-1; D uncertain. Germline-derived CDR1 and CDR2 are SGHTA and FQGNSA. V was clipped by 3 bases and J by 5 bases, with 10 bases between them. The CDR3 consists of 13 residues. CDR3 DNA sequence: TGTGCCAGCAGCTTCCAGACGGGTACTGAAGCTTTCTTT. Translating it yields CASSFQTGTEAFF.

This sequence joins TRBV28 and TRBJ1-1; D ambiguous. The CDR3 sequence is 12 residues long. Germline CDR1 is MDHEN and CDR2 is SYDVKM. V lost 7 bases to trimming and J lost 5 bases, with 11 bases between them. The DNA of the CDR3 is TGTGCCAGCAATACCGGGCTTACTGAAGCTTTCTTT. It yields the protein CASNTGLTEAFF. The full variable domain, rest sourced from reference TRBV28 and TRBJ1-1, is DVKVTQSSRYLVKRTGEKVFLECVQDMDHENMFWYRQDPGLGLRLIYFSYDVKMKEKGDIPEGYSVSREKKERFSLILESASTNQTSMYLCASNTGLTEAFFGQGTRLTVV.

The chain uses TRBV5-1 and TRBJ1-2, with TRBD1 as a possible D gene (6 bases). The CDR3 covers 14 residues. V was cut by 4 bases and J by 2 bases, with 12 bases left in between. Germline CDR1 reads SGHRS; CDR2 reads YFSETQ. CDR3 in DNA: TGCGCCAGCAGCCAACAGGGCGCAAACTATGGCTACACCTTC. This gives the protein CASSQQGANYGYTF.

This clone has a handful of counts. The CDR3, as DNA: TGTGCCAGCAGCTTCGGTTCGTTGGACAGTGGTATTGAGACCCAGTACTTC. It codes for CASSFGSLDSGIETQYF. This chain links TRBV7-8 with TRBJ2-5; TRBD1 is a possible D gene (6 bases). Germline V gene sequence: CDR1 SGHVS, CDR2 FQNEAQ. The CDR3 covers 17 residues. The V end lost 3 bases, the J end lost 5 bases, and 22 bases lay between the germline ends.

J is TRBJ1-1 and V is TRBV28, with TRBD1 matching over 7 bases. V dropped 0 bases and J dropped 4; count of bases not matched to a gene: 5. Germline lookup yields CDR1 MDHEN and CDR2 SYDVKM. The CDR3 extends over 15 amino acids. This chain's CDR3 is CASSLWAGGSTEAFF. The CDR3 DNA sequence: TGTGCCAGCAGTTTATGGGCAGGGGGGAGCACTGAAGCTTTCTTT.

This clone came up a few times. This CDR3 reads CATSRDRGVGNIQYF. Written as DNA, the CDR3 is TGTGCCACCAGCAGAGATCGAGGAGTTGGAAACATTCAGTACTTC. The chain is built from TRBV15 and TRBJ2-4, with unresolved D. The V gene lost 0 bases and the J gene lost 6 bases, with 12 bases spanning the gap. Per germline, CDR1 LNHNV and CDR2 YYDKDF (reference sequence). This CDR3 region has 15 residues.

The V gene is TRBV2, the J gene TRBJ2-5; D not resolved. The CDR3 is 13 amino acids. Germline V lookup: CDR1 SNHLY, CDR2 FYNNEI. V was pared by 5 bases and J by 7 bases, with 14 bases between. Here the CDR3 reads CASSYVPRGTQYF. The CDR3 DNA follows: TGTGCCAGCAGTTATGTCCCCCGTGGGACCCAGTACTTC.

This clone was seen just once. V is TRBV5-1 and J is TRBJ1-5; D is undetermined. V lost 1 base to trimming and J lost 6 bases, with 2 bases between them. Germline V gene lookup returns CDR1 SGHRS and CDR2 YFSETQ. The CDR3 covers 11 residues. CDR3 residues: CASSLSQPQHF. The CDR3 DNA follows: TGCGCCAGCAGCTTGAGTCAGCCCCAGCATTTT.

This clone was detected a few times. V gene TRBV7-2 combines with J gene TRBJ2-1; the D gene is possibly TRBD2 (7 bases). The CDR3 extends over 19 amino acids. The germline gives CDR1 SGHTA, CDR2 FQGNSA. The ends were cut back, 1 base at V and 0 bases at J, with 19 bases in the middle. This chain's CDR3 is CASSLDGGGRPPSYNEQFF. The DNA of the CDR3 is TGTGCCAGCAGCTTAGATGGGGGGGGCAGACCCCCCTCCTACAATGAGCAGTTCTTC.

The CDR3 coding sequence is TGTGCCAGTAGTACCGGACAGTTAAGCAATCAGCCCCAGCATTTT. Its translation: CASSTGQLSNQPQHF. The rearrangement links TRBV19 to TRBJ1-5, with D perhaps matching TRBD1 (6 bases). Trimming removed 4 bases at V and 1 base at J, with 11 bases between. Germline V gives CDR1 LNHDA, CDR2 SQIVND (reference sequence). The length of the CDR3 is 15 residues.

V gene TRBV5-6 combines with J gene TRBJ1-1, with D hard to call. Germline V gene lookup returns CDR1 SGHDT and CDR2 YYEEEE. With 3 bases removed from V and 4 bases from J, the gap between germline ends came to 7 bases. This CDR3 comprises 12 residues. In DNA, the CDR3 is TGTGCCAGCAGCTGGGAGCGCACTGAAGCTTTCTTT. Translating it yields CASSWERTEAFF.

This clone has more than one count but fewer than ten. V is TRBV27 and J is TRBJ1-5, with TRBD1 identical over 9 bases. The junction had 17 bases not matched to a gene; V was cut back by 5 bases and J by 0 bases. Germline values: CDR1 MNHEY, CDR2 SMNVEV (reference sequence). This CDR3 comprises 20 residues. The CDR3 spells CASSIHPPGQGRNSNQPQHF. CDR3 sequence (DNA): TGTGCCAGCAGTATTCACCCTCCGGGACAGGGTCGAAATAGCAATCAGCCCCAGCATTTT.

This clone turned up a few times. The V call is TRBV5-1, the J call TRBJ2-7, with 9 bases fitting TRBD2. From germline, CDR1 is SGHRS and CDR2 YFSETQ. J was trimmed by 2 bases and V by 3 bases; bases with no gene match: 6. The length of the CDR3 is 15 residues. This CDR3 is CASSSGASGTYEQYF. Here the CDR3 DNA reads TGCGCCAGCAGCTCCGGGGCTAGCGGGACCTACGAGCAGTACTTC.

This chain uses TRBV7-2 with TRBJ2-1; tentatively, D is TRBD1 or TRBD2 (5 bases each). Germline V lookup: CDR1 SGHTA, CDR2 FQGNSA. Between the trimmed V and J ends, which lost 4 bases and 4 bases, there was a span of 8 bases. The CDR3 runs 13 residues. The CDR3 region has the DNA TGTGCCAGCAGCTCGGGACGGTACAATGAGCAGTTCTTC. Translation: CASSSGRYNEQFF.

In its sample, this clone was seen a few times. The rearrangement links TRBV7-9 to TRBJ2-7; perhaps TRBD1 as D (5 bases). CDR1 and CDR2 from the germline V gene are SEHNR and FQNEAQ (reference sequence). The V gene lost 4 bases and the J gene lost 3 bases, with 10 bases spanning the gap. The CDR3 runs 13 residues. The CDR3 is CASSWLGDYEQYF. The CDR3 coding sequence is TGTGCCAGCAGCTGGCTAGGGGACTACGAGCAGTACTTC.

This clone counts as medium-sized. The chain recombines TRBV6-5 with TRBJ2-2; TRBD1 agrees at 7 bases. The CDR3 runs 15 residues. Germline CDR1 and CDR2: MNHEY and SVGAGI. With 6 bases clipped from V and 0 bases from J, the junction kept 4 bases outside the gene matches. The CDR3 spells CASSPGQTNTGELFF. DNA of the CDR3: TGTGCCAGCAGCCCGGGACAGACGAACACCGGGGAGCTGTTTTTT.

Only a few counts were recorded for this clone. The chain links TRBV2 to TRBJ2-4, with D possibly TRBD2 on 5 matching bases. V shed 5 bases and J shed 9 bases, with 14 bases lying between them. Germline values: CDR1 SNHLY, CDR2 FYNNEI. This CDR3 contains 13 residues. CDR3 bases: TGTGCCAGCAGTCCCGAGGGAGACACCATTCAGTACTTC. The encoded protein is CASSPEGDTIQYF.

In this sample, this clone turned up once. This sequence joins TRBV2 and TRBJ1-2; tentative D call: TRBD1 (5 bases). Germline V gene data show CDR1 as SNHLY and CDR2 as FYNNEI. This CDR3 spans 13 amino acids. V dropped 4 bases and J dropped 4 bases, with 10 bases sitting between them. The CDR3 DNA reads as TGTGCCAGCAGTGCGGGACGGAGCTATGGCTACACCTTC. This sequence encodes CASSAGRSYGYTF.

In DNA form, the CDR3 reads TGTGCCAGCAGCTTAGTCACTAGCAATGAGCAGTTCTTC. This encodes CASSLVTSNEQFF. The V gene is TRBV11-1, the J gene TRBJ2-1; possibly TRBD2 for D (5 bases). V lost 1 base to trimming and J lost 6 bases, with 7 bases between them. CDR1 is SGHAT, CDR2 FQDESV, per germline (reference sequence). This CDR3 is 13 amino acids long.

This clone came up once. This chain uses TRBV4-2 with TRBJ2-1; tentatively, D is TRBD2 (6 bases). Per the germline V gene, CDR1 is LGHNA and CDR2 is YNFKEQ. The CDR3 is made up of 15 amino acids. Between the trimmed V and J ends, which lost 4 bases and 7 bases, there was a span of 17 bases. The CDR3 is CASSLRGRGGNEQFF. In DNA, the CDR3 is TGTGCCAGCAGCCTCCGAGGGCGGGGAGGAAATGAGCAGTTCTTC.

The V gene is TRBV27, the J gene TRBJ2-7, with D possibly TRBD2 on 6 matching bases. V gave up 0 bases and J gave up 2 bases, with 14 bases separating them. There are 16 residues in the CDR3. Germline CDR1 and CDR2: MNHEY and SMNVEV (reference sequence). CDR3 loop: CASSLSTRGGAYEQYF. In DNA, the CDR3 is TGTGCCAGCAGTTTATCTACACGCGGAGGGGCCTACGAGCAGTACTTC.